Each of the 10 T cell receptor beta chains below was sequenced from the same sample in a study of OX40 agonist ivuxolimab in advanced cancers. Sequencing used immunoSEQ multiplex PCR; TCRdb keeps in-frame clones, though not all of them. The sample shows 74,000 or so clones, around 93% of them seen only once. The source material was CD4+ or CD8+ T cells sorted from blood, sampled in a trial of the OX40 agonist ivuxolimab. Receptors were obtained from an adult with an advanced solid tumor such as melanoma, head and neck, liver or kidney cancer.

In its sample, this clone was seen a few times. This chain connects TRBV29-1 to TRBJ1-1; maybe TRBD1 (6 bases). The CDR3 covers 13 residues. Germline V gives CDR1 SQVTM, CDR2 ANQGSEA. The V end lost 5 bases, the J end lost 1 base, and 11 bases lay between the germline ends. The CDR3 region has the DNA TGCAGCGTTACGGGCAGGGGGAACACTGAAGCTTTCTTT. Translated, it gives CSVTGRGNTEAFF.

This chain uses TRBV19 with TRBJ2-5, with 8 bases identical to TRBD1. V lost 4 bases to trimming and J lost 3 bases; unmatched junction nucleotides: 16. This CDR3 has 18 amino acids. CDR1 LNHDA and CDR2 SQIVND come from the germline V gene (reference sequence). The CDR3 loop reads CASSRLTGDINNEETQYF. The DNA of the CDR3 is TGTGCCAGTAGTAGACTGACAGGGGATATTAATAATGAAGAGACCCAGTACTTC. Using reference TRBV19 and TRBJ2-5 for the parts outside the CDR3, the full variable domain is DGGITQSPKYLFRKEGQNVTLSCEQNLNHDAMYWYRQDPGQGLRLIYYSQIVNDFQKGDIAEGYSVSREKKESFPLTVTSAQKNPTAFYLCASSRLTGDINNEETQYFGPGTRLLVL.

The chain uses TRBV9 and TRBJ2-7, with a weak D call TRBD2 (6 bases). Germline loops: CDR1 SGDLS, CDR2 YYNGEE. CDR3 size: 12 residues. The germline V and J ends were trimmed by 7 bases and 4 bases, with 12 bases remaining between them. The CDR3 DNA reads TGTGCCAGCGGCCCTAGCGATTACGAGCAGTACTTC. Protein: CASGPSDYEQYF.

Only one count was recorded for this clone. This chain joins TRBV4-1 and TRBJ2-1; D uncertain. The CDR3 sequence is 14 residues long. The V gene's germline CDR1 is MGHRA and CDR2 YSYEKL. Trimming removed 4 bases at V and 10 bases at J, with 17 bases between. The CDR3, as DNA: TGCGCCAGCAGCCCCCACTCGACCTCTGGGGAGCAGTTCTTC. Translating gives CASSPHSTSGEQFF.

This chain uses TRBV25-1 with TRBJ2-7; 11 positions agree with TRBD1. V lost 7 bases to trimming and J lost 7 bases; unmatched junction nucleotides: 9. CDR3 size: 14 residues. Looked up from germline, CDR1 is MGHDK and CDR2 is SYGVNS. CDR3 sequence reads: CASTTGTGGVEQYF. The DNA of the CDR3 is TGTGCCAGCACTACCGGGACAGGGGGGGTGGAGCAGTACTTC.

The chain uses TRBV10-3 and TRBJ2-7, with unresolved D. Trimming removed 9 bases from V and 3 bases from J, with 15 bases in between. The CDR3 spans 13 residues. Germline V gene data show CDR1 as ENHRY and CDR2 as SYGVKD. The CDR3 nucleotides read TGTGCCATTACCGACGGATCCAACTACGAGCAGTACTTC. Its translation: CAITDGSNYEQYF.

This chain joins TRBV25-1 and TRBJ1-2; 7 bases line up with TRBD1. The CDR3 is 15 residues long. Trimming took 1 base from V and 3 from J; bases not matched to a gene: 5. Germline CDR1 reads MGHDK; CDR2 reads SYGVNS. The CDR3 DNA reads TGTGCCAGCAGTGAATTCCCCGGGACAGACTATGGCTACACCTTC. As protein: CASSEFPGTDYGYTF.

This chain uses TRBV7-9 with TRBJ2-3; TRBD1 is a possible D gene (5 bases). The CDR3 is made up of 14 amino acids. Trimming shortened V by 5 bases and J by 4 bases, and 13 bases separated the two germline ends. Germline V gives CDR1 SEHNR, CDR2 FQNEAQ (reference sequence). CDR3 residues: CASSPQGVADTQYF. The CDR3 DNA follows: TGTGCCAGCAGCCCCCAGGGCGTTGCAGATACGCAGTATTTT.

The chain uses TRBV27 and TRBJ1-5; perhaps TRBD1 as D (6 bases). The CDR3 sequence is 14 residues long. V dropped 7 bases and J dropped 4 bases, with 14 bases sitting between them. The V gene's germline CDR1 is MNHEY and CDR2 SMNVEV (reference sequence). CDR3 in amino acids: CASNPWGANQPQHF. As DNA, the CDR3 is TGTGCCAGCAACCCTTGGGGGGCGAATCAGCCCCAGCATTTT.

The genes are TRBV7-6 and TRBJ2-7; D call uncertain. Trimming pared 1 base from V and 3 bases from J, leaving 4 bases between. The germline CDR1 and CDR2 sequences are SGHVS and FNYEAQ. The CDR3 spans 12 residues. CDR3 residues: CASSLVGYEQYF. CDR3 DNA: TGTGCCAGCAGCTTAGTCGGCTACGAGCAGTACTTC.